One and the same sample provided the 23 T cell receptor beta chains below, sequenced in a study of T cells in Graves' hyperthyroidism and ophthalmopathy. TCR beta CDR3 regions were amplified from RNA. The HTBI set primed first-round TCR CDR3 RT-PCR. Each CDR3 protein is one row after TCRdb ran MiXCR on the multiplex PCR reads. Of about 520,000 distinct CDR3 sequences detected, 24% appear once; the ten largest clones hold about 10%. Sequencing was performed on blood. These TCRs come from a woman aged 30 to 39 with Graves' ophthalmopathy.

This clonotype was seen repeatedly, ten times or more. This chain connects TRBV28 to TRBJ1-1, with D possibly being TRBD1 (6 bases). Trimming cost V 8 bases and J 1 base, with 20 bases left between them. This CDR3 contains 16 residues. The germline CDR1 and CDR2 sequences are MDHEN and SYDVKM. The CDR3 region has the DNA TGTGCCAGCGGTGGGTCGGCGGGGGCGAGGAACACTGAAGCTTTCTTT. Translation gives CASGGSAGARNTEAFF.

The CDR3 DNA reads TGTGCCAGCTCACCAAGCTCCTATAATTCACCCCTCCACTTT. Amino acids: CASSPSSYNSPLHF. The chain has TRBV18 and TRBJ1-6; D not resolved. Trimming stripped 2 bases from V and 0 bases from J, with 2 bases between. Germline V gives CDR1 KGHSH, CDR2 LQKENI. The CDR3 has 14 amino acids.

The chain employs TRBV7-9 and TRBJ2-7; unclear D gene. Per germline, CDR1 SEHNR and CDR2 FQNEAQ (reference sequence). V dropped 1 base and J dropped 2 bases, with 12 bases sitting between them. The CDR3 contains 15 residues. DNA for the CDR3: TGTGCCAGCAGCTTAGATGATCCGGGCCCCTACGAGCAGTACTTC. Translating gives CASSLDDPGPYEQYF.

This clonotype was seen repeatedly, ten times or more. This sequence joins TRBV5-4 and TRBJ1-2, with D hard to call. Trimming took off 6 bases at V and 8 bases at J, with 17 bases between the two ends. The CDR3 runs to 13 residues. Per the germline V gene, CDR1 is SGHNT and CDR2 is YYREEE (reference sequence). The CDR3 region is CASTPGIIWGYTF. CDR3 DNA: TGTGCCAGCACCCCGGGGATAATATGGGGCTACACCTTC.

The chain carries TRBV7-2 and TRBJ1-2; D not resolved. The CDR3 spans 16 residues. CDR1 and CDR2 (germline): SGHTA, FQGNSA. V gave up 0 bases and J gave up 0 bases, with 11 bases separating them. DNA of the CDR3: TGTGCCAGCAGCTTAGCTCGGTCAGTAGCTAACTATGGCTACACCTTC. This encodes CASSLARSVANYGYTF. Combining the CDR3 with reference TRBV7-2 and TRBJ1-2 gives the whole variable domain GAGVSQSPSNKVTEKGKDVELRCDPISGHTALYWYRQSLGQGLEFLIYFQGNSAPDKSGLPSDRFSAERTGGSVSTLTIQRTQQEDSAVYLCASSLARSVANYGYTFGSGTRLTVV.

This clonotype was detected a few times. DNA for the CDR3: TGTGCCAGCAGCCAAGATCTCGACGGTAGCTACGAGCAGTACTTC. It codes for CASSQDLDGSYEQYF. The rearrangement joins TRBV4-2 to TRBJ2-7; D is unclear. CDR3 length: 15 residues. Germline V lookup: CDR1 LGHNA, CDR2 YNFKEQ. Trimming pared 0 bases from V and 3 bases from J, leaving 12 bases between.

This clonotype was seen at least ten times. The V gene is TRBV6-1, the J gene TRBJ2-2; 8 positions match TRBD2. The CDR3 length is 14 residues. The germline CDR1 and CDR2 sequences are MNHNS and SASEGT. The V segment lost 5 bases and the J segment 4 bases; nucleotides outside the gene matches: 3. The CDR3 sequence: CASSILAGTGELFF. Here the CDR3 DNA reads TGTGCCAGCAGTATTCTAGCGGGCACCGGGGAGCTGTTTTTT.

This clonotype was recorded only once. One end of the junction fails to match germline, which may point to a read error. The chain links TRBV7-9 to TRBJ2-7; a weak D match, TRBD2 (7 bases). This CDR3 is built from 15 residues. Germline V gene sequence: CDR1 SEHNR, CDR2 FQNEAQ (reference sequence). The CDR3 sequence is CASSPIGRGAYEQYF. The CDR3 DNA is TGCGCCAGCAGCCCAATTGGGAGGGGGGCGTACGAGCAGTACTTC.

This clonotype has a count of ten or more. The chain recombines TRBV11-2 with TRBJ2-7, with TRBD1 matching over 8 bases. Germline V gives CDR1 SGHAT, CDR2 FQNNGV. The V segment lost 1 base and the J segment 2 bases; nucleotides outside the gene matches: 4. The CDR3 loop spans 15 amino acids. CDR3 amino acids: CASSLGDRRPYEQYF. CDR3 coding DNA: TGTGCCAGCAGCTTAGGGGACAGGCGTCCCTACGAGCAGTACTTC.

This clonotype has at least ten counts. The chain links TRBV7-3 to TRBJ2-2; D may be TRBD1 (6 bases). Trimming shortened V by 8 bases and J by 6 bases, and 16 bases separated the two germline ends. Germline values: CDR1 SGHTA, CDR2 FQGTGA. This CDR3 has 14 residues. CDR3 DNA: TGTGCCAGCGGCTCCTCGACAGGCGCCGGGGAGCTGTTTTTT. Translated, it gives CASGSSTGAGELFF.

This chain joins TRBV6-1 and TRBJ2-7, with unresolved D. Trimming removed 4 bases from V and 6 bases from J, with 7 bases in between. The CDR3 contains 11 residues. Germline loops: CDR1 MNHNS, CDR2 SASEGT. The CDR3 region is CASSGRVEQYF. CDR3 DNA: TGTGCCAGCAGTGGTCGAGTCGAGCAGTACTTC.

This clonotype was detected ten times or more. The chain joins TRBV2 to TRBJ2-6, with D unresolved. Germline V gene lookup returns CDR1 SNHLY and CDR2 FYNNEI. The CDR3 has 15 residues. V was clipped by 1 base and J by 2 bases, with 6 bases between them. CDR3 bases: TGTGCCAGCAGTGAAGTAGTGGCTGGGGCCAACGTCCTGACTTTC. Protein sequence: CASSEVVAGANVLTF.

The chain joins TRBV6-1 to TRBJ1-1; perhaps TRBD1 as D (6 bases). Between the trimmed V and J ends, which lost 9 bases and 8 bases, there was a span of 10 bases. The CDR3 is 10 amino acids. Germline loops: CDR1 MNHNS, CDR2 SASEGT. The DNA for the CDR3 is TGTGCCAGTAAGGGGGTCGAAGCTTTCTTT. This codes for CASKGVEAFF.

This clonotype was observed many times. The chain combines TRBV19 with TRBJ2-5; TRBD1 is a possible D gene (5 bases). CDR1 and CDR2 (germline): LNHDA, SQIVND (reference sequence). Trimming stripped 4 bases from V and 3 bases from J, with 6 bases between. The CDR3 has 12 amino acids. This chain's CDR3 is CASSKGKETQYF. In DNA form, the CDR3 reads TGTGCCAGTAGTAAGGGGAAAGAGACCCAGTACTTC.

This clonotype was seen a few times. This rearrangement joins TRBV29-1 to TRBJ1-1; unclear D gene. Germline V CDR1 and CDR2: SQVTM, ANQGSEA. CDR3 length: 11 residues. The V end lost 5 bases, the J end lost 3 bases, and 7 bases lay between the germline ends. The CDR3 is CSVSADTEAFF. CDR3 bases: TGCAGCGTTAGTGCAGACACTGAAGCTTTCTTT.

This clonotype was recorded at least ten times. The chain carries TRBV6-1 and TRBJ1-1; TRBD1 aligns across 8 bases. This CDR3 contains 16 residues. Germline loops: CDR1 MNHNS, CDR2 SASEGT. V dropped 7 bases and J dropped 6; count of bases not matched to a gene: 16. This CDR3 reads CASTPPMRTGFSEAFF. DNA of the CDR3: TGTGCCAGCACTCCCCCGATGAGGACAGGGTTCTCTGAAGCTTTCTTT.

The V call is TRBV19, the J call TRBJ2-2; 9 nucleotides agree with TRBD1. This CDR3 is 15 amino acids long. Germline values: CDR1 LNHDA, CDR2 SQIVND (reference sequence). V trimming: 6 bases; J trimming: 9 bases; junction bases outside the gene matches: 11. The CDR3 nucleotides are TGTGCCAGTAGATCACAACACAGGGGGCCGCGGGAGCTGTTTTTT. Protein product: CASRSQHRGPRELFF.

A few counts support this clonotype. The chain carries TRBV20-1 and TRBJ2-7; D is uncertain. The CDR3 covers 13 residues. V gave up 3 bases and J gave up 1 base, with 10 bases separating them. CDR1 DFQATT and CDR2 SNEGSKA come from the germline V gene (reference sequence). The CDR3 loop reads CSARKLGSYEQYF. CDR3 DNA sequence: TGCAGTGCTAGGAAGCTAGGGTCCTACGAGCAGTACTTC.

This clonotype was seen many times. The chain recombines TRBV20-1 with TRBJ1-2, with D perhaps matching TRBD1 (6 bases). Trimming cost V 7 bases and J 7 bases, with 13 bases left between them. The germline CDR1 and CDR2 sequences are DFQATT and SNEGSKA (reference sequence). The CDR3 totals 11 residues. CDR3 coding DNA: TGCAGTGTAGGGGGGATCGGTGGCTACACCTTC. Protein product: CSVGGIGGYTF.

In this sample, this clonotype turned up many times. V is TRBV30 and J is TRBJ1-1, with TRBD1 as a possible D gene (5 bases). Trimming took off 2 bases at V and 10 bases at J, with 11 bases between the two ends. From germline, CDR1 is GTSNPN and CDR2 SVGIG (reference sequence). CDR3 length: 11 residues. This CDR3 is CAWSMGVGAFF. DNA of the CDR3: TGTGCCTGGAGTATGGGGGTTGGAGCTTTCTTT. Combining the CDR3 with reference TRBV30 and TRBJ1-1 gives the whole variable domain SQTIHQWPATLVQPVGSPLSLECTVEGTSNPNLYWYRQAAGRGLQLLFYSVGIGQISSEVPQNLSASRPQDRQFILSSKKLLLSDSGFYLCAWSMGVGAFFGQGTRLTVV.

At least ten counts were recorded for this clonotype. The gene calls are TRBV28 and TRBJ1-2; D is unclear. The germline V gene encodes CDR1 MDHEN and CDR2 SYDVKM. V was pared by 5 bases and J by 8 bases, with 18 bases between. The CDR3 has 14 residues. The DNA of the CDR3 is TGTGCCAGCAGTCTCTCGACGGCCTCCCACGGCTACACCTTC. Translated, it gives CASSLSTASHGYTF.

This clonotype was counted between two and nine times. The CDR3 DNA reads as TGTGCCACCAGTGACCGCCCCAGGGGGGGGAAAAACACTGAAGCTTTCTTT. Its protein product is CATSDRPRGGKNTEAFF. This chain uses TRBV24-1 with TRBJ1-1; 7 nucleotides align to TRBD1. Germline trimming cut 4 bases from V and 2 bases from J; bases unmatched to any gene: 12. CDR1 and CDR2 (germline): KGHDR, SFDVKD. This CDR3 spans 17 amino acids.

The J gene is TRBJ2-7, the V gene TRBV25-1, with TRBD2 matching over 8 bases. The V gene end was trimmed by 4 bases and the J gene end by 6 bases; junction bases not matched to a gene: 11. Germline V CDR1 and CDR2: MGHDK, SYGVNS. The CDR3 loop spans 15 amino acids. DNA for the CDR3: TGTGCCAGCAGTGGAACCGGGACTAGATGGTCCGAGCAGTACTTC. Translation: CASSGTGTRWSEQYF.